These 8 T cell receptor beta chains share one sample of origin, sequenced in a study of human T cells and chemical hapten exposure. Time point in this sample: patch test 2, 6 weeks after DPC sensitization. Treatment of the sample: therapeutic diphenylcyclopropenone sensitization with weekly scalp DPC. TCRdb recomputed calls from the RACE reads with MiXCR, one row per CDR3 protein. The sample has approximately 350,000 distinct CDR3 sequences; about 6.3% are singletons. Sequencing used whole blood, obtained in connection with sensitization to the hapten diphenylcyclopropenone (DPC). These receptors originate from a woman aged 18-29 years with alopecia areata. Some clones in this sample may be carry-over from other donors' samples.

Only one count was recorded for this clonotype. The chain couples TRBV6-5 to TRBJ2-7; D call uncertain. Germline CDR1 MNHEY, CDR2 SVGAGI. There are 15 residues in the CDR3. Trimming left V 2 bases short and J 4 bases short, with 15 bases between. The CDR3 spells CASSYGPTRAYEQYF. The CDR3 coding sequence is TGTGCCAGCAGTTACGGACCTACACGAGCGTACGAGCAGTACTTC.

This clonotype has a handful of counts. Here the CDR3 reads CASSLGAGAPYGYTF. CDR3 in DNA: TGTGCCAGCAGCTTAGGGGCAGGGGCGCCCTATGGCTACACCTTC. This chain connects TRBV7-2 to TRBJ1-2; TRBD1 might be the D (6 bases). CDR1 is SGHTA, CDR2 FQGNSA, per germline. CDR3 length: 15 amino acids. The V and J ends lost 1 base and 4 bases respectively, with 13 bases between them.

This chain connects TRBV6-5 to TRBJ2-5, with TRBD2 matching 9 bases. CDR1 is MNHEY, CDR2 SVGAGI, per germline. Trimming took 6 bases from V and 6 from J; bases not matched to a gene: 14. This CDR3 comprises 16 residues. The chain's CDR3 is CASRQQGGGDLKTQYF. In DNA, the CDR3 is TGTGCCAGCAGACAACAGGGCGGGGGGGATTTAAAGACCCAGTACTTC.

This clonotype was seen a few times. The V gene is TRBV7-2, the J gene TRBJ1-1; maybe TRBD1 (5 bases). The CDR3 has 14 residues. Germline CDR1 is SGHTA and CDR2 is FQGNSA. V was cut by 8 bases and J by 2 bases, with 15 bases left in between. DNA of the CDR3: TGTGCCAGCCAGGAGGGAGGGGATAACACTGAAGCTTTCTTT. Its protein is CASQEGGDNTEAFF.

This clonotype showed up just a few times. The gene calls are TRBV7-2 and TRBJ2-5; 13 nucleotides agree with TRBD2. Trimming cost V 6 bases and J 4 bases; bases outside gene matches: 5. CDR3 length equals 15 residues. Germline V gene lookup returns CDR1 SGHTA and CDR2 FQGNSA. The CDR3 sequence: CASSRLAGGGETQYF. CDR3 sequence (DNA): TGTGCCAGCAGTCGACTAGCGGGGGGTGGAGAGACCCAGTACTTC.

Turning to this clonotype: Just one base apart from a much larger clone, this may be a read error. This chain links TRBV6-5 with TRBJ1-1; 8 positions match TRBD1. Germline CDR1 reads MNHEY; CDR2 reads SVGAGI. This CDR3 comprises 13 residues. The CDR3 DNA reads TGTGCCGGCAGTCTGGACAGGGACTCTGAAGCTTTCTTT. It translates to CAGSLDRDSEAFF.

This clonotype was picked up many times. The chain carries TRBV20-1 and TRBJ2-2, with 11 positions matching TRBD1. The CDR3 sequence is 16 residues long. Trimming at V came to 4 bases and at J to 2 bases, leaving 6 bases not matched to a gene. The germline V gene has CDR1 DFQATT and CDR2 SNEGSKA (reference sequence). Here the CDR3 DNA reads TGCAGTGCTACCCAAGGGACAGGGGGAAACACCGGGGAGCTGTTTTTT. It yields the protein CSATQGTGGNTGELFF.

Ten or more counts support this clonotype. V and J are TRBV29-1 and TRBJ2-2; D is undetermined. The CDR3 totals 15 residues. V was trimmed by 4 bases and J by 0 bases, leaving 12 bases between them. Germline CDR1 SQVTM, CDR2 ANQGSEA. CDR3 loop: CSVVFADANTGELFF. The CDR3 nucleotides are TGCAGCGTTGTTTTCGCGGACGCGAACACCGGGGAGCTGTTTTTT.